This T cell receptor (beta chain) is drawn from a study of blood T cell repertoires in COVID-19. Across the study: COVID-19 samples from acute and convalescent phases originated in the United States, Italy and Spain.

Original processing methods: Estimation of nucleated cell counts was performed using reference gene primer amplification. Method: immunoSEQ multiplex PCR; TCRdb's copy keeps in-frame clones and lacks some. Clone size and the V and J calls come from that table; the DNA yielded D and trimming. The sample has around 250,000 clones; around 86% are singletons. CDR3 length: 13 residues. V gave up 1 base and J gave up 4 bases, with 5 bases separating them. The source is a man between 18 and 29 years old with active or convalescent COVID-19. V is TRBV12-3 or TRBV12-4 and J is TRBJ1-3; D ambiguous. The specimen was peripheral blood. This CDR3 is CASSLGAGNTIYF. DNA for the CDR3: TGTGCCAGCAGTTTAGGGGCAGGAAACACCATATATTTT.